One and the same sample provided the 15 T cell receptor beta chains below, sequenced in a study of beta chain features in type 1 diabetes. Study-level findings and limits: TCRB CDR3 length was moderately but significantly reduced in all four CD4+ subsets of Type 1 diabetes patients.

Expressed TCRB transcripts were sequenced because the entire RNA isolate underwent reverse transcription. Here immunoSEQ multiplex PCR was the method, and the copy in TCRdb shows in-frame clones only, minus some. This table has roughly 160,000 clones, around 8.4% appearing once. The antigens for these receptors are not known. Sequenced material: central memory CD4+ T cells from blood. These receptors originate from a woman under 30 with type 1 diabetes.

This chain joins TRBV27 and TRBJ2-3; no reliable D call. Looked up from germline, CDR1 is MNHEY and CDR2 is SMNVEV (reference sequence). Trimming pared 6 bases from V and 6 bases from J, leaving 13 bases between. The CDR3 is 13 residues long. The CDR3 loop reads CASRTELRDTQYF. DNA of the CDR3: TGTGCCAGCAGGACCGAACTACGGGATACGCAGTATTTT.

This clone was observed a few times. The chain links TRBV7-9 to TRBJ2-7; 11 positions match TRBD2. The J segment lost 2 bases and the V segment lost 4 bases, leaving 7 bases of the junction unmatched. The CDR3 spans 16 residues. Per germline, CDR1 SEHNR and CDR2 FQNEAQ (reference sequence). DNA for the CDR3: TGTGCCAGCAGCTCGTTAGCGGGGGGGCCGACCTACGAGCAGTACTTC. Its protein product is CASSSLAGGPTYEQYF.

This clone showed up just once. Compared with germline, one end of the junction differs, possibly owing to a read error. The chain is built from TRBV23-1 and TRBJ2-1; TRBD2 matches 11 bases. TRBV23-1 is identified as an open reading frame with a role that is uncertain. The CDR3 length is 17 residues. The CDR3 reads CASSQSTSGTSYNEQFF. The CDR3 coding sequence is TGCGCCAGCAGCCAATCGACTAGCGGGACCTCCTACAATGAGCAGTTCTTC.

This clone was observed a handful of times. The chain joins TRBV5-1 to TRBJ2-7, with 9 bases fitting TRBD2. Germline assignment: CDR1 SGHRS and CDR2 YFSETQ. Trimming at V came to 4 bases and at J to 3 bases, leaving 8 bases not matched to a gene. CDR3 length equals 15 residues. CDR3 DNA: TGCGCCAGCAGCAACCGACTAGCGGATCACTACGAGCAGTACTTC. The encoded protein is CASSNRLADHYEQYF.

This clone has only a few counts. The V and J genes are TRBV14 and TRBJ2-5; D might be TRBD1 (5 bases). Germline CDR1 SGHDN, CDR2 FVKESK. This CDR3 has 14 residues. The V and J ends lost 5 bases and 7 bases respectively, with 17 bases between them. CDR3 nucleotides: TGTGCCAGCAGCGATGACAGTGGCCTGCGGACCCAGTACTTC. Its translation is CASSDDSGLRTQYF.

The CDR3 is CASSLGWRERKFF. CDR3 sequence (DNA): TGTGCCAGCAGCTTGGGGTGGCGGGAGAGGAAGTTCTTC. The chain recombines TRBV11-2 with TRBJ2-1, with 7 positions matching TRBD2. Losses at the gene ends were 3 bases for V and 14 bases for J; bases not matched to a gene: 10. This CDR3 is built from 13 residues. In germline, CDR1 is SGHAT, CDR2 FQNNGV.

The genes are TRBV4-1 and TRBJ2-3; TRBD2 might be the D (5 bases). CDR1 and CDR2 from the germline V gene are MGHRA and YSYEKL. Trimming took off 1 base at V and 5 bases at J, with 10 bases between the two ends. The length of the CDR3 is 14 residues. CDR3 in DNA: TGCGCCAGCAGCCAAGGACTAAGCCTAGATACGCAGTATTTT. Its translation is CASSQGLSLDTQYF.

This clone turned up a few times. J is TRBJ2-3 and V is TRBV23-1; D may be TRBD1 (5 bases). TRBV23-1 qualifies as an ORF whose function is uncertain. CDR3 size: 15 residues. V lost 4 bases and J lost 6, with 17 bases in between. The CDR3 loop is CASSPRQLPGDTQYF. The CDR3 DNA is TGCGCCAGCAGTCCACGACAGCTCCCCGGCGATACGCAGTATTTT.

This clone was observed a few times. V gene TRBV28 combines with J gene TRBJ1-1; D is ambiguous. Trimming shortened V by 3 bases and J by 6 bases, and 8 bases separated the two germline ends. CDR1 is MDHEN and CDR2 is SYDVKM in the germline V gene. The CDR3 consists of 12 residues. The CDR3 here is CASSLEFAEAFF. Written as DNA, the CDR3 is TGTGCCAGCAGTTTGGAGTTCGCTGAAGCTTTCTTT.

The chain joins TRBV20-1 to TRBJ1-2, with 8 positions matching TRBD1. V lost 7 bases, J lost 8 bases, and 6 bases stayed unmatched. CDR1 and CDR2 from the germline V gene are DFQATT and SNEGSKA (reference sequence). The CDR3 extends over 11 amino acids. CDR3 protein: CSGRTGLGYTF. The DNA of the CDR3 is TGCAGTGGAAGGACAGGGTTGGGCTACACCTTC.

In its sample, this clone was seen a few times. The gene calls are TRBV11-1 and TRBJ2-4, with D perhaps TRBD1 (5 bases). In germline, CDR1 is SGHAT, CDR2 FQDESV (reference sequence). CDR3 length equals 14 residues. Deletions cut 8 bases from V and 7 bases from J, with 18 bases between. The CDR3: CASRPGRVGNIQYF. In nucleotides, the CDR3 is TGTGCCAGCCGGCCCGGCAGGGTAGGGAACATTCAGTACTTC.

The rearrangement uses TRBV6-1 and TRBJ1-2; D is uncertain. V dropped 4 bases and J dropped 0 bases, with 12 bases sitting between them. Germline V gene sequence: CDR1 MNHNS, CDR2 SASEGT. The CDR3 covers 15 residues. Here the CDR3 DNA reads TGTGCCAGCAGTGTGGCCGCTACAGCTAACTATGGCTACACCTTC. Its protein product is CASSVAATANYGYTF.

The chain employs TRBV28 and TRBJ2-2; D gene unclear. Trimming removed 4 bases from V and 5 bases from J, with 8 bases in between. Germline V gene data show CDR1 as MDHEN and CDR2 as SYDVKM. This CDR3 is built from 13 residues. The DNA of the CDR3 is TGTGCCAGCAGTTCTTCCACTACCGGGGAGCTGTTTTTT. Translation: CASSSSTTGELFF.

This rearrangement joins TRBV30 to TRBJ1-1; D might be TRBD1 (5 bases). The CDR3 consists of 14 residues. The germline CDR1 and CDR2 sequences are GTSNPN and SVGIG (reference sequence). Trimming stripped 7 bases from V and 4 bases from J, with 19 bases between. The DNA for the CDR3 is TGTGCCTCCTGTGACAGCCCGGCCGGCACTGAAGCTTTCTTT. Translated, it gives CASCDSPAGTEAFF.

V gene TRBV7-2 combines with J gene TRBJ2-2, with a possible D match to TRBD1 (6 bases). CDR1 is SGHTA and CDR2 is FQGNSA in the germline V gene. The V gene lost 1 base and the J gene lost 1 base, with 10 bases spanning the gap. The CDR3 is 16 residues long. CDR3 loop: CASSLVGTRNTGELFF. DNA of the CDR3: TGTGCCAGCAGCTTAGTCGGGACACGGAACACCGGGGAGCTGTTTTTT. Full variable domain (missing parts from reference TRBV7-2 and TRBJ2-2): GAGVSQSPSNKVTEKGKDVELRCDPISGHTALYWYRQSLGQGLEFLIYFQGNSAPDKSGLPSDRFSAERTGGSVSTLTIQRTQQEDSAVYLCASSLVGTRNTGELFFGEGSRLTVL.